This T cell receptor beta chain was sequenced during a study of T-cell memory formation after mild COVID-19. Whole-study context: Largely, the TCR clusters proved donor specific.

Libraries for TCRalpha and TCRbeta carried sample barcodes and unique molecular identifiers via 5'RACE. In TCRdb, the 5' RACE reads were re-called with MiXCR into one record per CDR3 protein. The sample lists around 510,000 distinct CDR3 sequences; approximately 21% were seen once. This CDR3 is built from 13 residues. The V and J ends lost 6 bases and 6 bases respectively, with 11 bases between them. This receptor was taken from an adult woman who had mild COVID-19 (a few samples of this study predate the infection). Cell type and time point are not known. The material sequenced was PBMCs or a T cell subset sorted from them (not recorded which). This chain joins TRBV12-3 or TRBV12-4 and TRBJ2-2, with D hard to call. CDR3 amino acids: CASSKRRSGELFF. CDR3 sequence (DNA): TGTGCCAGCAGCAAACGAAGGTCCGGGGAGCTGTTTTTT.